This TCR beta chain comes out of a study of T cell clonality in common variable immunodeficiency. CDR1 LNHDA and CDR2 SQIVND come from the germline V gene (reference sequence). Germline trimming cut 3 bases from V and 2 bases from J; bases unmatched to any gene: 3. The CDR3 totals 14 residues. Of CVID subjects, roughly 15 were female and 30 or so male, mean age about 40. All CVID subjects were on immunoglobulin replacement for at least one year. Broader study findings: CVID subjects shared fewer TCRbeta clones than healthy controls did. In common variable immunodeficiency, TCR beta chains reportedly carried fewer deletions and N-nucleotide insertions.

This clone has just a few counts. The antigen remains undetermined. Read data end 3 residues before the CDR3 end; the end is taken from the germline J gene. Generated by immunoSEQ multiplex PCR, the TCRdb table keeps only in-frame clones and is missing some. The data show several thousand clones, with none appearing a single time. The chain carries TRBV19 and TRBJ2-7; TRBD2 matches 8 bases. The sequenced sample was peripheral blood mononuclear cells. This sequence originates from a human donor with common variable immunodeficiency. This CDR3 reads CASSMAGGPYEQYF. The DNA read from the CDR3 is TGTGCCAGTAGTATGGCGGGAGGTCCCTACGAG. Together with reference TRBV19 and TRBJ2-7, the CDR3 gives the full variable domain: DGGITQSPKYLFRKEGQNVTLSCEQNLNHDAMYWYRQDPGQGLRLIYYSQIVNDFQKGDIAEGYSVSREKKESFPLTVTSAQKNPTAFYLCASSMAGGPYEQYFGPGTRLTVT.